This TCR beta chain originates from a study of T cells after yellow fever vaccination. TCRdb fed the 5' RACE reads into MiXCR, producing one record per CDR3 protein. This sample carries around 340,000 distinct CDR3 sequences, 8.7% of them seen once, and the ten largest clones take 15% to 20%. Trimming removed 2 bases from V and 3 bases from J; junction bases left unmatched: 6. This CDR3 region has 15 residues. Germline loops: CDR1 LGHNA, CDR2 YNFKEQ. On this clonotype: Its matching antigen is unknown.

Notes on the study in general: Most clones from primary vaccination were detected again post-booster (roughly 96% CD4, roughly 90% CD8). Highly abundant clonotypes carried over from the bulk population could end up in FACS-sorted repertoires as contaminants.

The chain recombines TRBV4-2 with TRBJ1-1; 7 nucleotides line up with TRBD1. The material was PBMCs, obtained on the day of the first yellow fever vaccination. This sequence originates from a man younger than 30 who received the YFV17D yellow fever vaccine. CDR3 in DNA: TGTGCCAGCAGCCAAAGGGGGCTAAGAGACACTGAAGCTTTCTTT. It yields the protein CASSQRGLRDTEAFF.